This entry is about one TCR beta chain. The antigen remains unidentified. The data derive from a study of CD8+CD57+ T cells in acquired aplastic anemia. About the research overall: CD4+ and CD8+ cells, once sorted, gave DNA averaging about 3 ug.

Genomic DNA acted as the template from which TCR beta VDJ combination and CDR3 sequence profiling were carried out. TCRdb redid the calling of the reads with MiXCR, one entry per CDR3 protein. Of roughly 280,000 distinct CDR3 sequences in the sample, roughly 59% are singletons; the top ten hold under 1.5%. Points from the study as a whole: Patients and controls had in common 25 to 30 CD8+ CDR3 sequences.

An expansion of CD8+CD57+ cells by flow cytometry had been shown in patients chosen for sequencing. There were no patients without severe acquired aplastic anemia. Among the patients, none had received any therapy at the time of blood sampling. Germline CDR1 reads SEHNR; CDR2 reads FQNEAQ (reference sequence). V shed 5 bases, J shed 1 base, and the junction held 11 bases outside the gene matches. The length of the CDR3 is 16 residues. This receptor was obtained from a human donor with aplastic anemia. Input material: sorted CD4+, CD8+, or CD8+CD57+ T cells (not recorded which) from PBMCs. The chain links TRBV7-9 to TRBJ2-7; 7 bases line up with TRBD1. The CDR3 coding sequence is TGTGCCAGCAGCGGACCGACAGGGAGTCCTTCCTACGAGCAGTACTTC. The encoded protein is CASSGPTGSPSYEQYF.